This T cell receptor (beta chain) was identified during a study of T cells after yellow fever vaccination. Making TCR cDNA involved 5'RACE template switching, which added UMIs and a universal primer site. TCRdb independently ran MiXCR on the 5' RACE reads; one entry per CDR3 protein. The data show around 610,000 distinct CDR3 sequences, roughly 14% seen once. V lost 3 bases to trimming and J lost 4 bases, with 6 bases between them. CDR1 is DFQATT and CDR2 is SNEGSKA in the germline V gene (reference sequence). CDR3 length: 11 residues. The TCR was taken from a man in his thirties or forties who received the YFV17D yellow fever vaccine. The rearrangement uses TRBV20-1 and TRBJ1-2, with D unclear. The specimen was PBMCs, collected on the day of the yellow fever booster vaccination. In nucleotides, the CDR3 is TGCAGTGCTAGGGGGTCCTATGGCTACACCTTC. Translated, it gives CSARGSYGYTF.